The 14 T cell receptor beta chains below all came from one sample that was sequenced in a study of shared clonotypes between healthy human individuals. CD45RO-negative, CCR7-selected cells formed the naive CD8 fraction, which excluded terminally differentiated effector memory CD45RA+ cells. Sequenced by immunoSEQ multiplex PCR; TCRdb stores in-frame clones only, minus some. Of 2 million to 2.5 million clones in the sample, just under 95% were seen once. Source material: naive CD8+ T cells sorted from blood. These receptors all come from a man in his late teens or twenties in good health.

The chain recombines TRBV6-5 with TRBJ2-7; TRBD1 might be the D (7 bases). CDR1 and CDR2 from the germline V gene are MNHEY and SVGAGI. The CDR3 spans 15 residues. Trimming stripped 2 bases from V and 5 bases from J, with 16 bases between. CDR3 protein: CASSYSPEGADEQYF. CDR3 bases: TGTGCCAGCAGTTACAGCCCGGAGGGGGCCGACGAGCAGTACTTC.

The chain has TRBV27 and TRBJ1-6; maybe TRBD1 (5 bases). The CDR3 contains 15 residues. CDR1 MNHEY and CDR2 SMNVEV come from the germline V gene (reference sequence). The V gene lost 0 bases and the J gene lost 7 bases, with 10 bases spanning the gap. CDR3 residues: CASSLSGEGNSPLHF. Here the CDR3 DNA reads TGTGCCAGCAGTTTATCAGGGGAAGGGAATTCACCCCTCCACTTT.

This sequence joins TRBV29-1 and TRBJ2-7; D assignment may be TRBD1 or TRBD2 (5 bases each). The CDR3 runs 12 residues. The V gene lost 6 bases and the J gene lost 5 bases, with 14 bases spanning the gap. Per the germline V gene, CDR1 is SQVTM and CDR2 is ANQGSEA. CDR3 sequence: CSVIGALNEQYF. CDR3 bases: TGCAGCGTCATCGGGGCCCTGAACGAGCAGTACTTC.

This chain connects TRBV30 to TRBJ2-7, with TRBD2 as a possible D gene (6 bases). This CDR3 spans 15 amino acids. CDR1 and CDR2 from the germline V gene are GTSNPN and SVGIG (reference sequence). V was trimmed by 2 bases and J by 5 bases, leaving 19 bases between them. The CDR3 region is CAWSFGRTGSDEQYF. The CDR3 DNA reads TGTGCCTGGAGTTTTGGACGGACCGGGAGCGACGAGCAGTACTTC.

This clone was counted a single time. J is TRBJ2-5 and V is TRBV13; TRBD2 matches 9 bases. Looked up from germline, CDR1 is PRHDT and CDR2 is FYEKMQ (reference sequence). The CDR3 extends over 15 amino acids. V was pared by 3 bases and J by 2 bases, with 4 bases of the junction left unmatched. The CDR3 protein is CASSFSGGPQETQYF. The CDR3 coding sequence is TGTGCCAGCAGCTTTAGCGGGGGTCCACAAGAGACCCAGTACTTC.

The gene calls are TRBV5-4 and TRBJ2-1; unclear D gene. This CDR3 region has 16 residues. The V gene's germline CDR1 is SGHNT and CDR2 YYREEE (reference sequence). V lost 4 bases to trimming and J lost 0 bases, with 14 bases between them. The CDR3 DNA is TGTGCCAGCAGCGGCCCAAACTGGGCCTCCTACAATGAGCAGTTCTTC. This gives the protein CASSGPNWASYNEQFF.

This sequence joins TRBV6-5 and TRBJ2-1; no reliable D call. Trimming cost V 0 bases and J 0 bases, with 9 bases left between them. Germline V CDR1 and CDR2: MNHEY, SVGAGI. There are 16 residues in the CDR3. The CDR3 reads CASSYSPESSYNEQFF. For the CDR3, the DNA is TGTGCCAGCAGTTACTCCCCAGAAAGCTCCTACAATGAGCAGTTCTTC.

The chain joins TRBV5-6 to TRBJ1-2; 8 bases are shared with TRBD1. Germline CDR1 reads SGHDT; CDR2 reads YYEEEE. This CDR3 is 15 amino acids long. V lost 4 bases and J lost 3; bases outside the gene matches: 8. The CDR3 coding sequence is TGTGCCAGCAGCGCGGGACAGGAGGTCGACTATGGCTACACCTTC. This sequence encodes CASSAGQEVDYGYTF.

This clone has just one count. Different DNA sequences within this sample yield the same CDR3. CDR3 nucleotide sequence: TGTGCCAGCAGTTACCTCGGGGGGGAGCAGTACTTC. Its protein is CASSYLGGEQYF. The chain carries TRBV6-5 and TRBJ2-7, with 7 positions matching TRBD2. CDR3 length: 12 amino acids. V dropped 2 bases and J dropped 7; count of bases not matched to a gene: 2. Germline lookup yields CDR1 MNHEY and CDR2 SVGAGI.

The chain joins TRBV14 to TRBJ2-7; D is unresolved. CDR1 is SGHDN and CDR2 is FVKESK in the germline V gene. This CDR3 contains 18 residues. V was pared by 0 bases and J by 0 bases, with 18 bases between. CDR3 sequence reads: CASSQDLGSGVSSYEQYF. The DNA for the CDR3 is TGTGCCAGCAGCCAAGATCTGGGATCCGGTGTAAGCTCCTACGAGCAGTACTTC.

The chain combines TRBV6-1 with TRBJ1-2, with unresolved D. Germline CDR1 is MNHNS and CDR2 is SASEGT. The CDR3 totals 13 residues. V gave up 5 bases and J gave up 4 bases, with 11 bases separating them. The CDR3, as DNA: TGTGCCAGCAGTTGGACTCCCGCCTATGGCTACACCTTC. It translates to CASSWTPAYGYTF.

CDR3 nucleotides: TGCGCCAGCAGCCCGGACAGTCAAGAGACCCAGTACTTC. It translates to CASSPDSQETQYF. The chain is built from TRBV5-1 and TRBJ2-5; TRBD1 might be the D (6 bases). Trimming shortened V by 4 bases and J by 2 bases, and 9 bases separated the two germline ends. The length of the CDR3 is 13 residues. Germline V CDR1 and CDR2: SGHRS, YFSETQ.

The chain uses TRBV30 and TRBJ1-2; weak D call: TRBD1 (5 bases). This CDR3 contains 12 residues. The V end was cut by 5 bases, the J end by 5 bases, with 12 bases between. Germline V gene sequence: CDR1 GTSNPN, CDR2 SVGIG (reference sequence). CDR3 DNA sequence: TGTGCCTGGGATATAGGGGATTATGGCTACACCTTC. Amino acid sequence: CAWDIGDYGYTF.

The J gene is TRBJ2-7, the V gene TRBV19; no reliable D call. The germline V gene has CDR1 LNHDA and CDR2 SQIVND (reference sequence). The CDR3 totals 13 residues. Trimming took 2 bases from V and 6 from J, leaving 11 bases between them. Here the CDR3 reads CASSITLASEQYF. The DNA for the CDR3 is TGTGCCAGTAGTATAACCCTGGCCTCCGAGCAGTACTTC.